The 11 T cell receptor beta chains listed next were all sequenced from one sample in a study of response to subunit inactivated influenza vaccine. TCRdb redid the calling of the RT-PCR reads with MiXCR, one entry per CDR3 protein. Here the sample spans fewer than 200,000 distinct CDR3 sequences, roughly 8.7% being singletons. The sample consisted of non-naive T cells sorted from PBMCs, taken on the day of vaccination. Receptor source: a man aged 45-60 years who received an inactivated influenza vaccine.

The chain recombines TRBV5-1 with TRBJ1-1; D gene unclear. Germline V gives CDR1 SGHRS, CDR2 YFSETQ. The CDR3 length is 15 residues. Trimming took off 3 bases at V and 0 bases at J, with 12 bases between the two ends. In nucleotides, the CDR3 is TGCGCCAGCAGCTCTTCAGACGGAATGAACACTGAAGCTTTCTTT. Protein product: CASSSSDGMNTEAFF.

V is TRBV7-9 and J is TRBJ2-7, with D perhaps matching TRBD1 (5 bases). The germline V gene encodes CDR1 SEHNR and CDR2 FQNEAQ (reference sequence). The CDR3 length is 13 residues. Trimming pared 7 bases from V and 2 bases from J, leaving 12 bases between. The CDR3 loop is CASTLDTPYEQYF. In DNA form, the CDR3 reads TGTGCCAGCACCTTGGACACACCCTACGAGCAGTACTTC.

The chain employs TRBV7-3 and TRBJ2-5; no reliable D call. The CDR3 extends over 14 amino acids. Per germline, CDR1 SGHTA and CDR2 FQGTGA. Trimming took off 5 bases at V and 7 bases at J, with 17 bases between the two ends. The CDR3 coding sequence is TGTGCCAGCAGCCCGTCAGGAGCAACCTCGACCCAGTACTTC. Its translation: CASSPSGATSTQYF.

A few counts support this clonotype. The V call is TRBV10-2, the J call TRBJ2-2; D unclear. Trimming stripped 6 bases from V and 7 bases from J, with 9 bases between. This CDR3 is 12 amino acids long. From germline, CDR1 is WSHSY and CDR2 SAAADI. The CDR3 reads CASSRAIGELFF. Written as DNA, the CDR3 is TGCGCCAGCAGCCGGGCGATCGGGGAGCTGTTTTTT.

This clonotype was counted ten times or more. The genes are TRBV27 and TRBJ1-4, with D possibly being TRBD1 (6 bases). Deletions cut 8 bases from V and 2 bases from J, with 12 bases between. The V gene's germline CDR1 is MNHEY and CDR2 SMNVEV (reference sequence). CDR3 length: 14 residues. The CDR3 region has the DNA TGTGCCAGCGGGGGCGACAGCACTAATGAAAAACTGTTTTTT. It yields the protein CASGGDSTNEKLFF. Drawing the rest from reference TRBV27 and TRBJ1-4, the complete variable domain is EAQVTQNPRYLITVTGKKLTVTCSQNMNHEYMSWYRQDPGLGLRQIYYSMNVEVTDKGDVPEGYKVSRKEKRNFPLILESPSPNQTSLYFCASGGDSTNEKLFFGSGTQLSVL.

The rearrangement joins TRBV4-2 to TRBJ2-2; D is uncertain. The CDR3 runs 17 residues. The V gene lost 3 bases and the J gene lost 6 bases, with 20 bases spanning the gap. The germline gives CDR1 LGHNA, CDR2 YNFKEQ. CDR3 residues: CASSHFPRTRTAGELFF. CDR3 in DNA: TGTGCCAGCAGCCATTTTCCCCGAACTCGAACCGCCGGGGAGCTGTTTTTT.

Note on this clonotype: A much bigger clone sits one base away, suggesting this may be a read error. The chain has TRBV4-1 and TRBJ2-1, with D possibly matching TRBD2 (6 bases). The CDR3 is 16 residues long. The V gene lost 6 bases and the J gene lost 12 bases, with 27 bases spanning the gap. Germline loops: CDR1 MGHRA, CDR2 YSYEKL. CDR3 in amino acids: CASRTTSRSVRFRQFF. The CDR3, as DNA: TGCGCCAGCAGAACAACTAGCAGGAGTGTTCGGTTCCGGCAGTTCTTC.

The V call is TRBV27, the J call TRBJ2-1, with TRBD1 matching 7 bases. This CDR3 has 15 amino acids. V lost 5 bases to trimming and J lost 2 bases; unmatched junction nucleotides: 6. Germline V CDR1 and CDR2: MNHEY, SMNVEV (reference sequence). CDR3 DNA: TGTGCCAGCAGTCCCCGGGACAGCCCCTACAATGAGCAGTTCTTC. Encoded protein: CASSPRDSPYNEQFF.

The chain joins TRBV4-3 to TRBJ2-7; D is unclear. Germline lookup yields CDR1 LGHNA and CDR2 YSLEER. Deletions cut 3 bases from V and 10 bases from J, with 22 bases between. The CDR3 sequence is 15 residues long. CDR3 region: CASSQAPSSATPQYF. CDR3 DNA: TGCGCCAGCAGCCAGGCCCCTTCGTCTGCCACCCCCCAGTACTTC.

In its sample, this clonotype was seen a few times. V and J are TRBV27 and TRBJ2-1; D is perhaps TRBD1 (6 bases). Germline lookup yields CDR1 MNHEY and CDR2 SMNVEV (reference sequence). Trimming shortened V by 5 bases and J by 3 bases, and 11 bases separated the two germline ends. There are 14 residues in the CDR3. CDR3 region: CASSIRGLYNEQFF. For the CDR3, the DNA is TGTGCCAGCAGTATCAGGGGCCTCTACAATGAGCAGTTCTTC.

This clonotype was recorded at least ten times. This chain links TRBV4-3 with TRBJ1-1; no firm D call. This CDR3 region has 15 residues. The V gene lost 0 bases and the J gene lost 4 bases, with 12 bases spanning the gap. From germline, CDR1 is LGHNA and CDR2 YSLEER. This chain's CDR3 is CASSQEVTGVTEAFF. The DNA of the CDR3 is TGCGCCAGCAGCCAAGAAGTTACTGGAGTCACTGAAGCTTTCTTT.